This T cell receptor (beta chain) comes out of a study of PD-L1 blockade in urothelial cancer. Sequencing was performed with immunoSEQ multiplex PCR; in TCRdb, only in-frame clones are kept and a portion is missing. This repertoire shows 80,000 to 100,000 clones, around 80% found once; its top ten account for more than 8%. The CDR3 is 14 residues long. Germline CDR1 is LGHNA and CDR2 is YSLEER. The germline V and J ends were trimmed by 0 bases and 4 bases, with 9 bases remaining between them. This TCR came from a man in his sixties or seventies with urothelial cancer. The chain recombines TRBV4-3 with TRBJ1-2; D might be TRBD1 (6 bases). The sequenced sample was PBMCs, obtained around atezolizumab (anti-PD-L1) treatment. The CDR3 DNA reads TGCGCCAGCAGCCAAGATCGGACAGCCTATGGCTACACCTTC. Translation gives CASSQDRTAYGYTF.